The TCR beta chain under discussion was sequenced for a study of T cells after posttransplantation cyclophosphamide. Study-level findings and limits: Blood and skin or GI T cell repertoires showed limited TRB overlap. Recipient CMV seropositivity and CMV reactivation strongly tracked TRB clonality. Donor-recipient repertoire similarity was low at 1-2 months, rising over year one.

Measured with immunoSEQ multiplex PCR; TCRdb has only the in-frame clones, and not every one. The sample is made up of about 24,000 clones, none counted only once. V was clipped by 6 bases and J by 10 bases; unmatched bases: 7. The CDR3 covers 13 residues. From germline, CDR1 is SNHLY and CDR2 FYNNEI. This clone was seen repeatedly, ten times or more. What it binds is unknown. On the day of bone marrow donation, the related graft donor provided peripheral blood. This sequence joins TRBV2 and TRBJ2-1, with 9 bases fitting TRBD1. The receptor was derived from a woman in her 50s in good health, CMV-negative, and a related stem cell transplant donor. Sequences were obtained from PBMCs. CDR3 sequence (DNA): TGTGCCAGCAGCCGAGGACAGGGGAGGGAGCAGTTCTTC. Its translation is CASSRGQGREQFF.